Included here is one T cell receptor beta chain sequence, with context. These data originate in a study of Ad26.COV2.S vaccination and SARS-CoV-2 variants. Study details: Donor participated within the Ad26.COV2.S arm of the COV1001 trial. Each vaccinee took Ad26.COV2.S intramuscularly, once or twice 56 days apart.

The method was immunoSEQ multiplex PCR; TCRdb's version includes in-frame clones alone and lacks a portion of them. The sample consists of over 350,000 clones, roughly nine tenths of them appearing once. This CDR3 spans 12 amino acids. The V and J ends lost 4 bases and 5 bases respectively, with 9 bases between them. Specified treatment: over 15 received Ad26.COV2.S at low or high dose, single or two shots; about 5 received placebo; per-sample allocation not given. Sampling happened 63 days after the first vaccine or placebo injection. Adults aged 18-55 years in Boston included the donor. Wuhan-strain SARS-CoV-2 spike was expressed by the Ad26 vector that made up the vaccine.

The starting material was peripheral blood, obtained in a trial of Ad26.COV2.S vaccine versus placebo. This sequence originates from a person aged 18-60 years who received the Ad26.COV2.S COVID-19 vaccine or a placebo. V gene TRBV12-3 or TRBV12-4 combines with J gene TRBJ2-7, with D perhaps TRBD1 or TRBD2 (6 bases each). CDR3 residues: CASSWGAHEQYF. DNA of the CDR3: TGTGCCAGCAGTTGGGGGGCCCACGAGCAGTACTTC.